This TCR beta chain was observed in a study of T cells after yellow fever vaccination. Study-wide findings and caveats: Weaker overall, the secondary response nonetheless peaked faster (day 5 versus 15).

V trimming: 7 bases; J trimming: 4 bases; junction bases outside the gene matches: 3. The CDR3 totals 12 residues. Germline CDR1 is SEHNR and CDR2 is FQNEAQ (reference sequence). Regarding this clonotype: The antigen remains undetermined.

Each CDR3 protein is one row after TCRdb ran MiXCR on the 5' RACE reads. The repertoire consists of 230,000 or so distinct CDR3 sequences, with roughly 4% occurring once and the leading ten covering under 20%. The sample here was PBMCs, taken 15 days after the yellow fever booster vaccination. This TCR was recovered from a man aged 18 to 30 who received the YFV17D yellow fever vaccine. The chain links TRBV7-9 to TRBJ1-1, with 7 bases identical to TRBD1. DNA of the CDR3: TGTGCCAGCACCAGGGGGGCCACTGAAGCTTTCTTT. Residues: CASTRGATEAFF.